A single sample gave rise to the 10 T cell receptor beta chains below, sequenced in a study of cytomegalovirus exposure and HLA in healthy donors. Profiling relied on immunoSEQ multiplex PCR, and the TCRdb table lists in-frame clones only, not all of them. The sample lists 130,000 or so clones, roughly nine tenths occurring once. Sequenced: PBMCs. These receptors originate from a young woman in good health and CMV-seropositive.

V gene TRBV2 combines with J gene TRBJ1-2; D is unclear. The germline V gene encodes CDR1 SNHLY and CDR2 FYNNEI. V lost 2 bases and J 0 bases, leaving 13 bases between the germline ends. The CDR3 has 16 residues. CDR3 region: CASSERAGSANYGYTF. The DNA for the CDR3 is TGTGCCAGCAGTGAAAGGGCGGGGTCAGCTAACTATGGCTACACCTTC. The whole variable domain, filled in from reference TRBV2 and TRBJ1-2, reads EPEVTQTPSHQVTQMGQEVILRCVPISNHLYFYWYRQILGQKVEFLVSFYNNEISEKSEIFDDQFSVERPDGSNFTLKIRSTKLEDSAMYFCASSERAGSANYGYTFGSGTRLTVV.

This chain links TRBV2 with TRBJ2-2, with 13 bases that match TRBD2. This CDR3 is 16 amino acids long. Germline CDR1 and CDR2: SNHLY and FYNNEI. V lost 10 bases, J lost 0 bases, and 5 bases stayed unmatched. This CDR3 reads CATKGLAGANTGELFF. The CDR3 DNA sequence: TGTGCCACCAAAGGACTAGCGGGGGCGAACACCGGGGAGCTGTTTTTT.

The chain joins TRBV19 to TRBJ2-7, with 9 bases matching TRBD1. The trim removed 5 bases at V and 0 bases at J, leaving 26 bases unmatched. The CDR3 length is 22 residues. Germline V gene data show CDR1 as LNHDA and CDR2 as SQIVND (reference sequence). CDR3 sequence: CASSRARLGSPGTGRSSYEQYF. CDR3 nucleotide sequence: TGTGCCAGTAGTCGGGCGAGGTTGGGAAGTCCCGGGACAGGGAGAAGCTCCTACGAGCAGTACTTC.

The V and J genes are TRBV6-5 and TRBJ2-5, with 9 bases matching TRBD1. Germline V gene sequence: CDR1 MNHEY, CDR2 SVGAGI. This CDR3 is built from 14 residues. Losses at the gene ends were 5 bases for V and 7 bases for J; bases not matched to a gene: 8. The CDR3 region is CASSLDRGIGTQYF. In nucleotides, the CDR3 is TGTGCCAGCAGTCTCGACAGGGGGATAGGGACCCAGTACTTC.

This chain connects TRBV2 to TRBJ2-2; no reliable D call. Deletions cut 3 bases from V and 7 bases from J, with 18 bases between. Germline loops: CDR1 SNHLY, CDR2 FYNNEI. This CDR3 has 16 amino acids. The CDR3 bases are TGTGCCAGCAGTGACGAGGCACACCAGTTGAGCGGGGAGCTGTTTTTT. Translation: CASSDEAHQLSGELFF. Full variable domain (remainder filled in from reference TRBV2 and TRBJ2-2): EPEVTQTPSHQVTQMGQEVILRCVPISNHLYFYWYRQILGQKVEFLVSFYNNEISEKSEIFDDQFSVERPDGSNFTLKIRSTKLEDSAMYFCASSDEAHQLSGELFFGEGSRLTVL.

The chain has TRBV19 and TRBJ2-7, with D perhaps matching TRBD2 (5 bases). CDR1 is LNHDA and CDR2 is SQIVND in the germline V gene (reference sequence). The germline V and J ends were trimmed by 9 bases and 2 bases, with 14 bases remaining between them. The CDR3 covers 13 residues. CDR3 amino acids: CASSAGLTYEQYF. CDR3 nucleotides: TGTGCCAGCTCGGCCGGACTCACCTACGAGCAGTACTTC.

In this sample, this clone turned up a few times. The sample has other DNA sequences that encode this CDR3 too. This sequence joins TRBV7-6 and TRBJ2-3; D not certain. Trimming pared 3 bases from V and 4 bases from J, leaving 5 bases between. CDR1 is SGHVS, CDR2 FNYEAQ, per germline. The length of the CDR3 is 12 residues. CDR3 region: CASSFSADTQYF. CDR3 coding DNA: TGTGCCAGCAGCTTCTCGGCAGATACGCAGTATTTT.

The chain carries TRBV18 and TRBJ1-5; 7 nucleotides agree with TRBD1. V was clipped by 2 bases and J by 7 bases; unmatched bases: 11. The CDR3 runs 16 residues. CDR1 is KGHSH and CDR2 is LQKENI in the germline V gene. In DNA, the CDR3 is TGTGCCAGCTCACCAACGCTAGGAACAGGGGACCAGCCCCAGCATTTT. Encoded protein: CASSPTLGTGDQPQHF.

This clone was observed a few times. This chain links TRBV5-1 with TRBJ2-7, with TRBD2 matching over 14 bases. The junction had 0 bases not matched to a gene; V was cut back by 3 bases and J by 1 base. Germline values: CDR1 SGHRS, CDR2 YFSETQ. The CDR3 runs to 15 residues. CDR3 DNA sequence: TGCGCCAGCAGCTGGACTAGCGGGGGGTCCTACGAGCAGTACTTC. Protein product: CASSWTSGGSYEQYF.

The chain recombines TRBV4-1 with TRBJ1-1; weak D call: TRBD1 (5 bases). V was cut by 5 bases and J by 8 bases, with 12 bases left in between. Per the germline V gene, CDR1 is MGHRA and CDR2 is YSYEKL. This CDR3 region has 12 residues. The CDR3 coding sequence is TGCGCCAGCAGCTTCGGAGGGACGGAAGCTTTCTTT. Amino acids: CASSFGGTEAFF.